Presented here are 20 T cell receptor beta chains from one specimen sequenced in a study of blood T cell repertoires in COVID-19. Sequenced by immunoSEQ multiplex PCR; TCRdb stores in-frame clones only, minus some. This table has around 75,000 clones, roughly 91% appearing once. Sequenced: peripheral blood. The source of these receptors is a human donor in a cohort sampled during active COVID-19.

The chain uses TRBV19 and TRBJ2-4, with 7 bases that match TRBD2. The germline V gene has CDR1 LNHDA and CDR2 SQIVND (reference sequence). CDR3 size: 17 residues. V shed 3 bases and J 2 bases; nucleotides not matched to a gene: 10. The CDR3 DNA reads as TGTGCCAGTAGTATGCCCCAGGTGGGGGGGACCAAAAACATTCAGTACTTC. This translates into CASSMPQVGGTKNIQYF.

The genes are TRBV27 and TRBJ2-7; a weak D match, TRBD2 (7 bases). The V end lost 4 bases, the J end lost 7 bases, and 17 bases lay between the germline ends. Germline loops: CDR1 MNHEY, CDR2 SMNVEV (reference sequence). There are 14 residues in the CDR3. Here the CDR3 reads CASSWGGPLGEQYF. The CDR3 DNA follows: TGTGCCAGCAGTTGGGGGGGGCCGTTGGGAGAGCAGTACTTC.

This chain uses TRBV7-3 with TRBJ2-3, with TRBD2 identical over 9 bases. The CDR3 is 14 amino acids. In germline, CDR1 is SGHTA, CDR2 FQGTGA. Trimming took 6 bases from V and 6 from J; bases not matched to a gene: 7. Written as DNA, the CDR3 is TGTGCCAGCAGTCCTAGCGGGAAGGTTGATACGCAGTATTTT. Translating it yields CASSPSGKVDTQYF.

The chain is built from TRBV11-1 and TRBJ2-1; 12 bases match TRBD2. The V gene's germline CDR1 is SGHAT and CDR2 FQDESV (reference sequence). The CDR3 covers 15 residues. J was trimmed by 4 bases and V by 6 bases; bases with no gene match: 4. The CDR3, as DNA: TGTGCCAGCAGAACCGGGACTAGCGGGTACAATGAGCAGTTCTTC. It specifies CASRTGTSGYNEQFF. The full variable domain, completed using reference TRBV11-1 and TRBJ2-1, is EAEVAQSPRYKITEKSQAVAFWCDPISGHATLYWYRQILGQGPELLVQFQDESVVDDSQLPKDRFSAERLKGVDSTLKIQPAELGDSAMYLCASRTGTSGYNEQFFGPGTRLTVL.

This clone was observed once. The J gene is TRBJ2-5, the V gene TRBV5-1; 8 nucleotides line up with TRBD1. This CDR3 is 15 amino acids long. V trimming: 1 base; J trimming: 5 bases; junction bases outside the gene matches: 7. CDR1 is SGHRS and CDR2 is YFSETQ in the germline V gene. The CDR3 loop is CASSLKQGAEETQYF. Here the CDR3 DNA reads TGCGCCAGCAGCTTGAAGCAGGGGGCGGAGGAGACCCAGTACTTC.

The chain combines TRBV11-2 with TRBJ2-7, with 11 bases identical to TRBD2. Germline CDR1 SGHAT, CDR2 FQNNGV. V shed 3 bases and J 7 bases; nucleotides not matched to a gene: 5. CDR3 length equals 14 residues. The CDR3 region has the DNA TGTGCCAGCAGCTTCAGACTAGCGGGAAGGGAGCAGTACGTC. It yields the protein CASSFRLAGREQYV.

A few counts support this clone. Written as DNA, the CDR3 is TGTGCCAGCAGCTTAGGGGGACTAGCGGGAGATGAGCAGTTCTTC. Amino acids: CASSLGGLAGDEQFF. The chain joins TRBV11-3 to TRBJ2-1; TRBD2 matches 14 bases. The germline V gene has CDR1 SGHNT and CDR2 YENEEA. The V gene end was trimmed by 1 base and the J gene end by 8 bases; junction bases not matched to a gene: 1. The length of the CDR3 is 15 residues.

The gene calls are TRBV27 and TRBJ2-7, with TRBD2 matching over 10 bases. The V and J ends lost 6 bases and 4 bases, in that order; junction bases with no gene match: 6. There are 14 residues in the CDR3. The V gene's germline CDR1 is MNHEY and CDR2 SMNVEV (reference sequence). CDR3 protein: CASRSGLATYEQYF. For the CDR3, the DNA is TGTGCCAGCAGGTCGGGACTAGCGACGTACGAGCAGTACTTC.

CDR3 sequence reads: CASSGGISGNTIYF. The CDR3 nucleotides are TGTGCCAGCAGCGGAGGGATCTCTGGAAACACCATATATTTT. The V and J genes are TRBV5-8 and TRBJ1-3; unclear D gene. This CDR3 is built from 14 residues. With 4 bases removed from V and 0 bases from J, the gap between germline ends came to 8 bases. Germline V gives CDR1 SGHTS, CDR2 YDEGEE.

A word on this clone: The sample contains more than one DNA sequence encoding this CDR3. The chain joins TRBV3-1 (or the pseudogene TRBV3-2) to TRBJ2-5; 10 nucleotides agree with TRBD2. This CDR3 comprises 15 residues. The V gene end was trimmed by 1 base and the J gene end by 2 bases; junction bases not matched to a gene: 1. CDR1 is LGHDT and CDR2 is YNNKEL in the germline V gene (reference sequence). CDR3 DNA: TGTGCCAGCAGCCAAGGGACTAGCGGTCAAGAGACCCAGTACTTC. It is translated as CASSQGTSGQETQYF.

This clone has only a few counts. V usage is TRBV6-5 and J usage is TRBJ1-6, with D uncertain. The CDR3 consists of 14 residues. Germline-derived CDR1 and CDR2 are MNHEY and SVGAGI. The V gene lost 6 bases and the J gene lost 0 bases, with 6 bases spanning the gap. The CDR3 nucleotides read TGTGCCAGCAGACAGAGCTCCTATAATTCACCCCTCCACTTT. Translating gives CASRQSSYNSPLHF.

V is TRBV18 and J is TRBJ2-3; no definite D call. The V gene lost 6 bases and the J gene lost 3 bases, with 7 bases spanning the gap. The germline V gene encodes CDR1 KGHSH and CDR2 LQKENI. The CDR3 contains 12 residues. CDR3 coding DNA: TGTGCCAGCTCCACGGAGACAGATACGCAGTATTTT. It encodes CASSTETDTQYF.

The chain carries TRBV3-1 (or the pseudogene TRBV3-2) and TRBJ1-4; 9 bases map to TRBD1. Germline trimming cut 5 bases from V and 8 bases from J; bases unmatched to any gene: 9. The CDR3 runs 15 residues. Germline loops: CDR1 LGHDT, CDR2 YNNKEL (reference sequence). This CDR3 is CASSYGTGRREKLFF. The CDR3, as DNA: TGTGCCAGCAGCTATGGGACAGGGCGACGGGAAAAACTGTTTTTT.

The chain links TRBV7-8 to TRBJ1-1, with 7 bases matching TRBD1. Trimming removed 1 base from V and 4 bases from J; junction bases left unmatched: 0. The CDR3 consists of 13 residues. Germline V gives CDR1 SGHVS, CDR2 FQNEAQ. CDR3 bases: TGTGCCAGCAGCTTAGACAGGGGCACTGAAGCTTTCTTT. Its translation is CASSLDRGTEAFF.

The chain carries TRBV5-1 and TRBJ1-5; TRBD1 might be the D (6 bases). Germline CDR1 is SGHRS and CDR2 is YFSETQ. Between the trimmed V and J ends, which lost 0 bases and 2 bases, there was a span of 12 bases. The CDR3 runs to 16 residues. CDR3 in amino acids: CASSLEGGAGNQPQHF. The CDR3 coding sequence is TGCGCCAGCAGCTTGGAAGGGGGTGCGGGCAATCAGCCCCAGCATTTT. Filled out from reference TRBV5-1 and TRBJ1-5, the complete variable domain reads KAGVTQTPRYLIKTRGQQVTLSCSPISGHRSVSWYQQTPGQGLQFLFEYFSETQRNKGNFPGRFSGRQFSNSRSEMNVSTLELGDSALYLCASSLEGGAGNQPQHFGDGTRLSIL.

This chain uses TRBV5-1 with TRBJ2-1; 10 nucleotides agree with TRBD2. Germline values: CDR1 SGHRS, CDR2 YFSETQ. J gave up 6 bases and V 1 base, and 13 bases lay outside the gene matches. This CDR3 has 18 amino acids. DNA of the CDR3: TGCGCCAGCAGCTTGTTCGCTAGCGGGAGCGTTCCAAGCAATGAGCAGTTCTTC. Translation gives CASSLFASGSVPSNEQFF.

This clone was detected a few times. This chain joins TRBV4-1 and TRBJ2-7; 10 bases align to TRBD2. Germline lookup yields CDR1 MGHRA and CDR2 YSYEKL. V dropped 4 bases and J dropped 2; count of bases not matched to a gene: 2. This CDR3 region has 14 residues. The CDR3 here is CASSRTSGPYEQYF. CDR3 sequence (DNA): TGCGCCAGCAGCCGGACTAGCGGACCCTACGAGCAGTACTTC.

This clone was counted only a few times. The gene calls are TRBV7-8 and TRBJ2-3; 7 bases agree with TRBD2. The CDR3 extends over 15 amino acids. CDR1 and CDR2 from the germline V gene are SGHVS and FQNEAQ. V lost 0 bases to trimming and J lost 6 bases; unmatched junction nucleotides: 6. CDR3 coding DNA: TGTGCCAGCAGCTTAGCGGCTGGAGCGGGGGATACGCAGTATTTT. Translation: CASSLAAGAGDTQYF.

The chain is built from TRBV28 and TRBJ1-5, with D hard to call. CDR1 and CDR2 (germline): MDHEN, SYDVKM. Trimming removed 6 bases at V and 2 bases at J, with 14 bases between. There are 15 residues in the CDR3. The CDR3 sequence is CASSLGEGGNQPQHF. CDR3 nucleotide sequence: TGTGCCAGCAGCCTCGGGGAGGGTGGCAATCAGCCCCAGCATTTT.

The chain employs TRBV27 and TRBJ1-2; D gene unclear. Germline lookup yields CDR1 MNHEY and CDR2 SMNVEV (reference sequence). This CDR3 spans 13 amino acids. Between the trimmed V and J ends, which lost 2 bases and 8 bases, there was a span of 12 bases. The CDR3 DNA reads TGTGCCAGCAGTTTACGAGGCAGACCAGGCTACACCTTC. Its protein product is CASSLRGRPGYTF.